The present entry profiles one T cell receptor beta chain with its context. These data are taken from a study of blood T cell repertoires in COVID-19. In the study overall: Specimens from acute and convalescent COVID-19 originated in the United States, Italy and Spain. T cells, B-cell-depleted T cells, or PBMCs provided the cDNA or gDNA that served as material.

Original processing notes: Amplifying reference gene primers gave estimates of nucleated cell counts. Only in-frame clones appear in the TCRdb table, and some are missing; sequencing was by immunoSEQ multiplex PCR. Clone size and V and J calls were adopted from that table, with D and trimming inferred from the DNA. This table has under 75,000 clones, around nine tenths appearing once. Germline CDR1 is SEHNR and CDR2 is FQNEAQ (reference sequence). The CDR3 is 15 residues long. The V and J ends lost 2 bases and 4 bases respectively, with 14 bases between them. The sequenced sample was peripheral blood. The chain carries TRBV7-9 and TRBJ1-1, with no clear D. This TCR derives from a woman aged 18-29 years with acute or convalescent COVID-19. The CDR3 DNA is TGTGCCAGCAGCTTATTGCCCAGACTGGCCACTGAAGCTTTCTTT. Translating gives CASSLLPRLATEAFF.